There are a few counts of the clone carrying this T cell receptor (beta chain). V lost 1 base to trimming and J lost 6 bases; unmatched junction nucleotides: 7. This CDR3 is built from 17 residues. The sample originates from a study of patients and donors after allogeneic stem cell transplantation. One entry per CDR3 protein results from TCRdb running MiXCR on the RT-PCR reads. In the table there are roughly 880,000 distinct CDR3 sequences, more than 15% of which are singletons. The sequencing sample was made of blood, either unsorted or a sorted T cell fraction (not recorded which). J is TRBJ2-1 and V is TRBV12-3 or TRBV12-4; 12 bases are a match to TRBD2. This clonotype originated in a human donor who was either an allogeneic HSCT recipient or a stem cell or donor lymphocyte infusion donor (not recorded which). It is not recorded whose cells these are; they may come from a transplant donor. The CDR3 region is CASSLVPSGGDGNEQFF. The CDR3, as DNA: TGTGCCAGCAGTTTAGTTCCTAGCGGGGGGGATGGCAATGAGCAGTTCTTC.